These 15 T cell receptor beta chains originate from one sample sequenced in a study of cytomegalovirus exposure and HLA in healthy donors. PCR primers comprised 60 Vbeta and 13 Jbeta primers. Assay used: immunoSEQ multiplex PCR; TCRdb lists only in-frame clones, some missing. The sample shows approximately 150,000 clones, about 80% of them seen only once. Sequencing used PBMCs. Receptors were obtained from a woman aged 40 to 55 in good health and CMV-seronegative.

The rearrangement links TRBV7-2 to TRBJ1-3, with a weak D call TRBD1 (5 bases). The germline V gene encodes CDR1 SGHTA and CDR2 FQGNSA. V was cut by 5 bases and J by 0 bases, with 14 bases left in between. The length of the CDR3 is 16 residues. The chain's CDR3 is CASSAGQDHSGNTIYF. The CDR3 DNA sequence: TGTGCCAGCAGCGCAGGGCAGGACCACTCTGGAAACACCATATATTTT.

V and J are TRBV2 and TRBJ2-1; 7 bases line up with TRBD2. The CDR3 consists of 14 residues. Unmatched junction bases numbered 6, after V lost 4 bases and J lost 6 bases. In germline, CDR1 is SNHLY, CDR2 FYNNEI. Written as DNA, the CDR3 is TGTGCCAGCAGTGCGCGGGAGACGGGCAATGAGCAGTTCTTC. Translating gives CASSARETGNEQFF.

This chain connects TRBV9 to TRBJ2-7; 8 bases are a match to TRBD1. V gave up 2 bases and J gave up 2 bases; unmatched junction bases: 6. The CDR3 spans 15 residues. Per the germline V gene, CDR1 is SGDLS and CDR2 is YYNGEE. CDR3 nucleotides: TGTGCCAGCAGCGTGTCGGACAGGGCCCCCTACGAGCAGTACTTC. This encodes CASSVSDRAPYEQYF. The full variable domain, rest sourced from reference TRBV9 and TRBJ2-7, is DSGVTQTPKHLITATGQRVTLRCSPRSGDLSVYWYQQSLDQGLQFLIQYYNGEERAKGNILERFSAQQFPDLHSELNLSSLELGDSALYFCASSVSDRAPYEQYFGPGTRLTVT.

This clone was seen a handful of times. The chain combines TRBV5-1 with TRBJ1-1; 8 bases fit TRBD1. Germline CDR1 SGHRS, CDR2 YFSETQ. Trimming cost V 3 bases and J 5 bases; bases outside gene matches: 6. This CDR3 comprises 14 residues. The CDR3 nucleotides read TGCGCCAGCAGCTCTGGACAGGGTTGGACTGAAGCTTTCTTT. This codes for CASSSGQGWTEAFF.

This clone came up a few times. The chain links TRBV5-1 to TRBJ2-7; 10 bases match TRBD2. This CDR3 comprises 15 residues. V lost 4 bases and J lost 3; bases outside the gene matches: 7. Germline values: CDR1 SGHRS, CDR2 YFSETQ. Here the CDR3 DNA reads TGCGCCAGCAGCGTTACTAGCGGGAAGGTCTACGAGCAGTACTTC. This gives the protein CASSVTSGKVYEQYF.

The sample holds a few counts of this clone. The rearrangement links TRBV5-4 to TRBJ1-2, with D uncertain. Germline V CDR1 and CDR2: SGHNT, YYREEE (reference sequence). V shed 0 bases and J shed 4 bases, with 19 bases lying between them. The CDR3 contains 17 residues. The CDR3 DNA is TGTGCCAGCAGCTTGGAAGCGAGTGGGGAAGAGGGCTATGGCTACACCTTC. Translating gives CASSLEASGEEGYGYTF.

The V gene is TRBV7-2, the J gene TRBJ2-3; TRBD1 might be the D (5 bases). The CDR3 loop spans 12 amino acids. Per germline, CDR1 SGHTA and CDR2 FQGNSA. V was trimmed by 5 bases and J by 5 bases, leaving 8 bases between them. CDR3 residues: CASSNRGDTQYF. The CDR3 DNA follows: TGTGCCAGCAGCAATAGGGGAGATACGCAGTATTTT.

The V and J genes are TRBV28 and TRBJ1-5, with 9 positions matching TRBD1. This CDR3 has 12 amino acids. Unmatched junction bases numbered 0, after V lost 6 bases and J lost 6 bases. Germline lookup yields CDR1 MDHEN and CDR2 SYDVKM. The chain's CDR3 is CASRTGGQPQHF. DNA for the CDR3: TGTGCCAGCAGGACAGGGGGTCAGCCCCAGCATTTT.

The chain is built from TRBV7-2 and TRBJ1-4; D is unresolved. The germline gives CDR1 SGHTA, CDR2 FQGNSA. V was pared by 5 bases and J by 13 bases, with 17 bases between. The CDR3 runs 13 residues. The DNA for the CDR3 is TGTGCCAGCAGCCCCACCGGGGAGACCCGACTGTTTTTT. Protein sequence: CASSPTGETRLFF.

A note on this clone: It is unclear where the CDR3 begins or ends on the DNA, so no DNA is shown, and the CDR3 is as TCRdb lists it. V and J are TRBV28 and TRBJ2-2; the listed D gene, TRBD2, was not tested against the DNA. The CDR3 spans 12 amino acids, including both terminal residues. CDR1 MDHEN and CDR2 SYDVKM come from the germline V gene. CDR3 protein: CASHFGAGELFF.

The chain is built from TRBV4-3 and TRBJ2-3, with D tentatively TRBD2 (7 bases). Germline CDR1 reads LGHNA; CDR2 reads YSLEER. The CDR3 is 16 residues long. V was pared by 0 bases and J by 4 bases, with 14 bases between. The CDR3 sequence is CASSQEERGGADTQYF. CDR3 coding DNA: TGCGCCAGCAGCCAAGAGGAAAGGGGGGGCGCAGATACGCAGTATTTT.

The genes are TRBV2 and TRBJ2-1; 13 nucleotides align to TRBD2. The CDR3 sequence is 14 residues long. Germline-derived CDR1 and CDR2 are SNHLY and FYNNEI. V was pared by 6 bases and J by 7 bases, with 3 bases of the junction left unmatched. CDR3 in DNA: TGTGCCAGCAGGGGGGGACTAGCGGGAAATGAGCAGTTCTTC. Protein product: CASRGGLAGNEQFF.

The chain uses TRBV7-8 and TRBJ2-1; TRBD2 matches 7 bases. V shed 5 bases and J 0 bases; nucleotides not matched to a gene: 10. This CDR3 has 17 amino acids. In germline, CDR1 is SGHVS, CDR2 FQNEAQ. In nucleotides, the CDR3 is TGTGCCAGCAGCGCCCAACTAGCGCCGAGCTCCTACAATGAGCAGTTCTTC. This gives the protein CASSAQLAPSSYNEQFF. Based on the CDR3 plus reference TRBV7-8 and TRBJ2-1, the full variable domain is GAGVSQSPRYKVAKRGQDVALRCDPISGHVSLFWYQQALGQGPEFLTYFQNEAQLDKSGLPSDRFFAERPEGSVSTLKIQRTQQEDSAVYLCASSAQLAPSSYNEQFFGPGTRLTVL.

This rearrangement joins TRBV7-3 to TRBJ1-6; D possibly corresponds to TRBD1 (5 bases). CDR1 is SGHTA, CDR2 FQGTGA, per germline. The V end lost 1 base, the J end lost 14 bases, and 15 bases lay between the germline ends. The CDR3 covers 14 residues. The CDR3 region is CASSLMPGGGSLHF. In DNA, the CDR3 is TGTGCCAGCAGCTTAATGCCGGGGGGTGGGTCCCTCCACTTT.

The chain carries TRBV27 and TRBJ2-5; 7 bases are a match to TRBD2. Germline CDR1 is MNHEY and CDR2 is SMNVEV (reference sequence). The ends lost 8 bases at V and 4 bases at J; junction bases unmatched: 22. This CDR3 spans 18 amino acids. The CDR3 reads CASAFRRLFAGVGETQYF. In DNA form, the CDR3 reads TGTGCCAGCGCTTTCCGGAGGCTTTTCGCGGGAGTTGGAGAGACCCAGTACTTC.